This section outlines one T cell receptor (beta chain) sequence together with its context. Its cognate antigen is unknown. The sample is drawn from a study of OX40 agonist ivuxolimab in advanced cancers. Study-level background: An agonistic anti-OX40 (CD134) antibody, ivuxolimab, was used to treat the patients. Administration of intravenous ivuxolimab to patients occurred every 2 weeks at 0.01 to 10 mg/kg. Study conclusions and caveats: Researchers report that CD8+ T cells had, on average, more expanded clones than CD4+.

TCRdb's copy holds only in-frame clones and misses some; the assay was immunoSEQ multiplex PCR. The sample holds 98,000 or so clones; roughly 80% are singletons and the top ten take over 1.1%. The CDR3 length is 16 residues. CDR1 is KGHSH, CDR2 LQKENI, per germline. Trimming at V came to 4 bases and at J to 0 bases, leaving 7 bases not matched to a gene. The rearrangement uses TRBV18 and TRBJ1-1, with 8 bases aligning to TRBD1. The source is an adult with an advanced solid tumor such as melanoma, head and neck, liver or kidney cancer. Source: CD4+ or CD8+ T cells sorted from blood, taken in a trial of the OX40 agonist ivuxolimab. The CDR3 reads CASSLGQGGLNTEAFF. The CDR3 region has the DNA TGTGCCAGCTCACTAGGACAGGGTGGGCTGAACACTGAAGCTTTCTTT.